This is a list of T cell receptor beta chains from one sample in a study of PD-1 blockade in classical Hodgkin lymphoma. Sequenced by immunoSEQ multiplex PCR; TCRdb stores in-frame clones only, minus some. The data contain approximately 150,000 clones, nearly 80% of them singletons. The material was peripheral blood mononuclear cells (PBMCs), obtained before the second cycle of nivolumab. These receptors were obtained from a human donor with classical Hodgkin lymphoma. Both conserved end residues are part of each CDR3. The order of the fields is J gene, V gene, clone size, D gene, CDR3 protein, CDR3 DNA. D genes are given only for firm matches. Only part of the rows carry a size: once, few, many, or a class if the clone is expanded.

TRBJ2-1 TRBV6-5 . TRBD1 CASSYSSGQGINEQFF TGTGCCAGCAGTTACTCCTCAGGACAGGGAATCAATGAGCAGTTCTTC
TRBJ2-1 TRBV28 . . CASRLSGVHSSYNEQFF TGTGCCAGCAGGTTATCAGGGGTCCACAGCTCCTACAATGAGCAGTTCTTC
TRBJ2-2 TRBV2 . . CASSDHLTGELFF TGTGCCAGCAGTGATCACCTCACCGGGGAGCTGTTTTTT
TRBJ2-5 TRBV11-3 . TRBD1 CASSSGTGETQYF TGTGCCAGCAGCTCAGGGACAGGGGAGACCCAGTACTTC
TRBJ2-3 TRBV4-3 . TRBD2 CASSQDLPGGQADTQYF TGCGCCAGCAGCCAAGATCTCCCGGGGGGGCAAGCAGATACGCAGTATTTT
TRBJ1-2 TRBV27 few . CASSFRPSGTTNYGYTF TGTGCCAGCAGTTTTAGGCCATCCGGGACAACTAACTATGGCTACACCTTC
TRBJ2-7 TRBV9 . TRBD2 CASSVVPSGITGEQYF TGTGCCAGCAGCGTGGTACCTAGCGGGATAACGGGCGAGCAGTACTTC
TRBJ2-5 TRBV27 many . CASSLPHILQSLKETQYF TGTGCCAGCAGTTTACCTCACATCCTTCAGAGCCTCAAAGAGACCCAGTACTTC
TRBJ2-2 TRBV6-1 . . CASSAPSGLGTGELFF TGTGCCAGCAGTGCCCCCTCGGGGCTCGGCACCGGGGAGCTGTTTTTT
TRBJ1-1 TRBV10-3 once TRBD1 CAIKNRGGTEAFF TGTGCCATCAAAAACAGGGGAGGCACTGAAGCTTTCTTT
TRBJ1-4 TRBV7-9 once . CASSHTEEKLFF TGTGCCAGCAGCCATACAGAAGAAAAACTGTTTTTT
TRBJ2-3 TRBV7-2 few . CASSLEGTDTQYF TGTGCCAGCAGCTTAGAGGGTACAGATACGCAGTATTTT
TRBJ2-1 TRBV18 once . CASSPPLSPVLEFF TGTGCCAGCTCACCACCCTTAAGCCCGGTACTTGAGTTCTTC
TRBJ2-7 TRBV6-1 . . CASSPPGVYEQYF TGTGCCAGCAGTCCCCCCGGGGTCTACGAGCAGTACTTC
TRBJ1-1 TRBV9 . TRBD1 CASSSGTGANTEAFF TGTGCCAGCAGCTCGGGGACAGGGGCGAACACTGAAGCTTTCTTT
TRBJ2-5 TRBV7-9 . TRBD1 CASRAGTASYF TGTGCCAGCCGGGCCGGGACAGCATCCTACTTC
TRBJ2-3 TRBV6-6 . TRBD2 CASRRLARTQYF TGTGCCAGCAGACGACTAGCGCGAACGCAGTATTTT
TRBJ1-4 TRBV9 . . CASSVTVDNEKLFF TGTGCCAGCAGCGTCACAGTAGATAATGAAAAACTGTTTTTT
TRBJ2-5 TRBV18 . . CASSTGPGETQYF TGTGCCAGCTCAACAGGGCCTGGGGAGACCCAGTACTTC
TRBJ1-1 TRBV6-5 . . CAISESRNTEAFF TGTGCCATCAGTGAGTCGAGAAACACTGAAGCTTTCTTT
TRBJ2-3 TRBV6-5 . . CASGKHPSRDTQYF TGTGCCAGCGGGAAGCACCCGTCTAGGGATACGCAGTATTTT
TRBJ2-1 TRBV5-4 . . CASSTSGSSYNEQFF TGTGCCAGCAGCACTTCTGGGAGCTCCTACAATGAGCAGTTCTTC
TRBJ2-7 TRBV7-9 . TRBD2 CASSSPRTSPTYEQYF TGTGCCAGCAGCTCCCCCCGGACTAGTCCAACTTACGAGCAGTACTTC
TRBJ2-1 TRBV9 . TRBD1 CASSGEAGTGKTYNEQFF TGTGCCAGCAGCGGAGAAGCCGGGACAGGGAAAACCTACAATGAGCAGTTCTTC
TRBJ2-2 TRBV2 . TRBD1 CASNLRTGGVNTGELFF TGTGCCAGTAATCTAAGGACAGGGGGCGTTAACACCGGGGAGCTGTTTTTT
TRBJ2-5 TRBV7-9 . TRBD2 CASSPLAGGPVFETQYF TGTGCCAGCAGCCCCCTAGCGGGGGGGCCAGTTTTTGAGACCCAGTACTTC
TRBJ1-2 TRBV6-5 . . CASRRTRTSYYGYTF TGTGCCAGCAGGCGGACGCGAACCAGTTACTATGGCTACACCTTC
TRBJ1-4 TRBV7-9 few . CASSTTTNEKLFF TGTGCCAGCAGTACAACAACTAATGAAAAACTGTTTTTT
TRBJ1-4 TRBV6-6 . . CASSPLRATNEKLFF TGTGCCAGCAGCCCCCTTAGAGCAACTAATGAAAAACTGTTTTTT
TRBJ1-3 TRBV10-3 . . CAIWATLSSGNTIYF TGTGCCATCTGGGCGACTCTGAGCTCTGGAAACACCATATATTTT
TRBJ2-3 TRBV15 few . CATSSPVLVVTDTQYF TGTGCCACCAGCAGCCCGGTATTAGTAGTCACAGATACGCAGTATTTT
TRBJ1-5 TRBV6-1 few TRBD1 CASSEATGTGWNQPQHF TGTGCCAGCAGTGAAGCCACCGGGACAGGGTGGAATCAGCCCCAGCATTTT
TRBJ1-1 TRBV7-9 . . CASSLNEGNTEAFF TGTGCCAGCAGCTTAAATGAGGGGAACACTGAAGCTTTCTTT
TRBJ2-2 TRBV5-4 . TRBD2 CASSSGGASPGELFF TGTGCCAGCAGTAGCGGGGGGGCCAGTCCCGGGGAGCTGTTTTTT
TRBJ1-2 TRBV6-5 . . CASRIDSGGYTF TGTGCCAGCAGGATAGACAGCGGCGGCTACACCTTC
TRBJ1-1 TRBV7-9 few . CASSIGTPGETEAFF TGTGCCAGCAGCATTGGGACACCGGGAGAGACTGAAGCTTTCTTT
TRBJ1-2 TRBV9 once . CASSVDGDLYGYTF TGTGCCAGCAGCGTAGATGGGGACCTTTATGGCTACACCTTC
TRBJ2-5 TRBV5-4 . . CASSVTGAQETQYF TGTGCCAGCAGCGTTACAGGAGCCCAAGAGACCCAGTACTTC
TRBJ2-1 TRBV7-2 . . CASSLVYDSNEQFF TGTGCCAGCAGCTTAGTGTACGACAGCAATGAGCAGTTCTTC
TRBJ1-6 TRBV9 once TRBD1 CASSVGTGGSSPLHF TGTGCCAGCAGCGTTGGGACAGGCGGGAGTTCACCCCTCCACTTT
TRBJ1-2 TRBV28 few . CASSPSGSYGYTF TGTGCCAGCAGCCCTAGCGGGTCCTATGGCTACACCTTC
TRBJ2-1 TRBV18 . TRBD2 CASSPSGRGYNEQFF TGTGCCAGCTCACCTAGCGGGAGAGGCTACAATGAGCAGTTCTTC
TRBJ2-1 TRBV7-3 . TRBD2 CASSLIGLASEQFF TGTGCCAGCAGCTTAATAGGACTAGCCAGTGAGCAGTTCTTC
TRBJ1-4 TRBV29-1 once . CSVLDTFGNEKLFF TGCAGCGTTCTCGACACCTTCGGCAATGAAAAACTGTTTTTT
TRBJ2-3 TRBV6-5 . . CASSRSGVGDTQYF TGTGCCAGCAGCCGGTCAGGGGTAGGTGATACGCAGTATTTT
TRBJ2-7 TRBV28 once . CASSLWGAGESYEQYF TGTGCCAGCAGTTTATGGGGGGCGGGAGAGTCCTACGAGCAGTACTTC
TRBJ1-2 TRBV18 . TRBD1 CASSPTGTGAYGYTF TGTGCCAGCTCACCCACCGGGACAGGGGCCTATGGCTACACCTTC
TRBJ1-3 TRBV6-5 . . CASSSINSGNTIYF TGTGCCAGCAGTTCTATTAATAGTGGAAACACCATATATTTT
TRBJ1-5 TRBV28 . TRBD1 CASGPGTGSSQPQHF TGTGCCAGCGGCCCAGGGACAGGGAGTAGTCAGCCCCAGCATTTT
TRBJ1-1 TRBV29-1 . . CSVVGVTEAFF TGCAGCGTTGTGGGGGTAACTGAAGCTTTCTTT
TRBJ2-5 TRBV10-2 . . CASGLGETQYF TGCGCCAGCGGGCTTGGGGAGACCCAGTACTTC
TRBJ1-1 TRBV27 . TRBD1 CASSSTGTGDTEAFF TGTGCCAGCAGTTCGACCGGGACAGGGGATACTGAAGCTTTCTTT
TRBJ2-1 TRBV15 once TRBD1 CATSRDRGQGYNEQFF TGTGCCACCAGCAGAGATCGTGGACAGGGGTACAATGAGCAGTTCTTC
TRBJ1-6 TRBV30 once . CAWSWEAHNSPLHF TGTGCCTGGAGTTGGGAGGCTCATAATTCACCCCTCCACTTT
TRBJ2-3 TRBV28 . TRBD2 CASVLAGGPMSTDTQYF TGTGCCAGCGTACTAGCGGGGGGGCCAATGAGCACAGATACGCAGTATTTT
TRBJ1-5 TRBV19 many TRBD1 CASSIFGQGNQPQHF TGTGCCAGTAGTATATTCGGACAGGGGAATCAGCCCCAGCATTTT
TRBJ1-1 TRBV7-6 . TRBD1 CASSLIRDRGANTEAFF TGTGCCAGCAGCTTAATCCGGGACAGGGGGGCTAACACTGAAGCTTTCTTT
TRBJ2-1 TRBV19 . . CASGRFFTLNEQFF TGTGCCAGCGGGAGATTCTTTACCTTGAATGAGCAGTTCTTC